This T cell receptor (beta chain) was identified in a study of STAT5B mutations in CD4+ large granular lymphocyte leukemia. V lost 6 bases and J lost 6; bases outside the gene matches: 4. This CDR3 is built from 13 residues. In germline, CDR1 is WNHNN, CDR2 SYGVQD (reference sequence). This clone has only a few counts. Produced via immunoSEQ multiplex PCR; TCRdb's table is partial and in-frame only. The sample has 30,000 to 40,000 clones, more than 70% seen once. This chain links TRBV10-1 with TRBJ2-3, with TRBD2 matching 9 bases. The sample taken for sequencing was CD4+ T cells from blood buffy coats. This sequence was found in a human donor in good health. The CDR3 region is CASSAGTSDTQYF. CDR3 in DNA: TGCGCCAGCAGCGCCGGGACTAGCGATACGCAGTATTTT.